The 5 T cell receptor beta chains given below trace back to one sample, sequenced in a study of shared clonotypes between healthy human individuals. Sequencing used immunoSEQ multiplex PCR; TCRdb keeps in-frame clones, though not all of them. The sample lists approximately 1,000,000 clones, 60% to 80% occurring once. Sequences were obtained from memory CD4+ T cells from PBMCs. The subset was: CD45RA-negative fraction. The receptors were sampled from a man aged 18 to 30 in good health. Some clones in this sample may be carry-over from other donors' samples.

The V and J genes are TRBV27 and TRBJ2-2; D call uncertain. Germline V gene sequence: CDR1 MNHEY, CDR2 SMNVEV (reference sequence). The CDR3 contains 13 residues. V was pared by 3 bases and J by 8 bases, with 10 bases between. CDR3 protein: CASSLYNGGELFF. The CDR3 nucleotides read TGTGCCAGCAGTTTGTATAACGGAGGGGAGCTGTTTTTT.

About this clone itself: A much larger clone differs from this one at a single base, so this may be a read error. V gene TRBV6-5 combines with J gene TRBJ1-1; 9 bases map to TRBD1. The V and J ends lost 5 bases and 3 bases, in that order; junction bases with no gene match: 4. The CDR3 is 14 residues long. Germline CDR1 and CDR2: MNHEY and SVGAGI. The CDR3 sequence: CASSKQGADTEAFF. CDR3 in DNA: TGTGCCAGCAGTAAACAGGGGGCGGACACTGAAGCTTTCTTT.

The rearrangement joins TRBV9 to TRBJ2-7; a weak D match, TRBD2 (5 bases). The CDR3 runs 15 residues. Trimming pared 0 bases from V and 3 bases from J, leaving 13 bases between. Germline CDR1 SGDLS, CDR2 YYNGEE. The CDR3 region has the DNA TGTGCCAGCAGCGTAGAACCAGCGAGCGGCTACGAGCAGTACTTC. This gives the protein CASSVEPASGYEQYF.

The gene calls are TRBV7-3 and TRBJ2-3; the match to TRBD2 covers 16 bases. V dropped 5 bases and J dropped 5; count of bases not matched to a gene: 7. The CDR3 contains 17 residues. Germline lookup yields CDR1 SGHTA and CDR2 FQGTGA. The CDR3 DNA reads TGTGCCAGCAGCCCGGGACTAGCGGGAGGGCTGGGAGATACGCAGTATTTT. It is translated as CASSPGLAGGLGDTQYF.

The genes are TRBV2 and TRBJ2-1, with D unclear. The CDR3 contains 11 residues. Trimming cost V 6 bases and J 8 bases, with 8 bases left between them. CDR1 and CDR2 from the germline V gene are SNHLY and FYNNEI. This chain's CDR3 is CASRGWDEQFF. As DNA, the CDR3 is TGTGCCAGCAGGGGGTGGGATGAGCAGTTCTTC. Drawing the rest from reference TRBV2 and TRBJ2-1, the complete variable domain is EPEVTQTPSHQVTQMGQEVILRCVPISNHLYFYWYRQILGQKVEFLVSFYNNEISEKSEIFDDQFSVERPDGSNFTLKIRSTKLEDSAMYFCASRGWDEQFFGPGTRLTVL.